The following is a TCR beta chain sequence with its context. This sample was included in a study of cytomegalovirus exposure and HLA in healthy donors. The PCR was carried out with 60 Vbeta primers and 13 Jbeta primers. Measured with immunoSEQ multiplex PCR; TCRdb has only the in-frame clones, and not every one. The sample lists some 200,000 clones, approximately 84% seen once, with 2.9% in the top ten. The sequenced sample was PBMCs. This sequence was found in a female donor in good health and CMV-seronegative.

CDR3 sequence (DNA): TGTGCCAGCAGCTTCCCGACAGGGGGTACCTACGAGCAGTACTTC. This gives the protein CASSFPTGGTYEQYF. The rearrangement links TRBV7-9 to TRBJ2-7; 9 bases are shared with TRBD1. The CDR3 contains 15 residues. Germline assignment: CDR1 SEHNR and CDR2 FQNEAQ (reference sequence). The ends lost 3 bases at V and 2 bases at J; junction bases unmatched: 5.